This entry lists 27 T cell receptor beta chains sequenced from one sample in a study of blood T cells in healthy people across ages. PCR was performed a second time for about 6 to 11 cycles using a sample-barcoded 5' primer and a J-beta primer mix. TCRdb called the 5' RACE reads again in MiXCR, with one record for every CDR3 protein. This sample has fewer than 950,000 distinct CDR3 sequences; under 40% occur once, and the top ten carry approximately 12%. Input material: blood. These receptors all stem from a man in his late teens or twenties in good health.

With regard to this clonotype: A much larger clone is a single base away; this may be a read error. The CDR3 DNA follows: TGTGCCAGCAATTTAAGAGACTATGGTAATGAGCAGTTCTTC. Its translation: CASNLRDYGNEQFF. The chain carries TRBV12-3 or TRBV12-4 and TRBJ2-1, with D perhaps TRBD2 (5 bases). The CDR3 has 14 amino acids.

This sequence joins TRBV4-3 and TRBJ2-1; D may be TRBD1 or TRBD2 (5 bases each). V shed 3 bases and J shed 7 bases, with 13 bases lying between them. This CDR3 contains 14 residues. Germline V CDR1 and CDR2: LGHNA, YSLEER. This CDR3 reads CASSQGDGRNEQFF. The CDR3, as DNA: TGCGCCAGCAGCCAGGGGGACGGAAGGAATGAGCAGTTCTTC.

The chain combines TRBV10-3 with TRBJ1-3; 9 nucleotides line up with TRBD1. The CDR3 is made up of 16 amino acids. Looked up from germline, CDR1 is ENHRY and CDR2 is SYGVKD. Trimming removed 11 bases from V and 2 bases from J; junction bases left unmatched: 13. The CDR3 loop is CASQGMGQGPGNTIYF. As DNA, the CDR3 is TGTGCCTCACAAGGAATGGGACAGGGACCTGGAAACACCATATATTTT.

V and J are TRBV28 and TRBJ2-7; TRBD1 matches 9 bases. The V segment lost 5 bases and the J segment 5 bases; nucleotides outside the gene matches: 7. CDR1 MDHEN and CDR2 SYDVKM come from the germline V gene. The CDR3 extends over 14 amino acids. The DNA for the CDR3 is TGTGCCAGCAGTGTGGGACAGGGTTTGGACGAGCAGTACTTC. Amino acid sequence: CASSVGQGLDEQYF.

This clonotype has just one count. The chain combines TRBV28 with TRBJ1-2; D possibly corresponds to TRBD1 (6 bases). This CDR3 has 14 residues. V was cut by 10 bases and J by 2 bases, with 17 bases left in between. Germline loops: CDR1 MDHEN, CDR2 SYDVKM. CDR3 loop: CATARAGTNYGYTF. CDR3 DNA sequence: TGTGCCACAGCGAGGGCAGGGACAAACTATGGCTACACCTTC.

The J gene is TRBJ2-1, the V gene TRBV14; TRBD2 agrees at 8 bases. The CDR3 sequence is 17 residues long. After removal of 4 bases from V and 3 bases from J, the junction contained 11 bases not matched to a gene. The germline V gene encodes CDR1 SGHDN and CDR2 FVKESK. CDR3 nucleotides: TGTGCCAGCAGCCCCCTCGGGGTAGCGGGACTCTACAATGAGCAGTTCTTC. Protein sequence: CASSPLGVAGLYNEQFF. Full variable domain (rest looked up from reference TRBV14 and TRBJ2-1): EAGVTQFPSHSVIEKGQTVTLRCDPISGHDNLYWYRRVMGKEIKFLLHFVKESKQDESGMPNNRFLAERTGGTYSTLKVQPAELEDSGVYFCASSPLGVAGLYNEQFFGPGTRLTVL.

V is TRBV4-1 and J is TRBJ1-1; no reliable D call. Germline-derived CDR1 and CDR2 are MGHRA and YSYEKL. V lost 0 bases and J 5 bases, leaving 13 bases between the germline ends. CDR3 length equals 15 residues. Here the CDR3 DNA reads TGCGCCAGCAGCCAAGATTGGGCCGCGGGGACTGAAGCTTTCTTT. Amino acids: CASSQDWAAGTEAFF.

This chain joins TRBV6-2 or TRBV6-3 and TRBJ2-3; TRBD2 agrees at 13 bases. The CDR3 has 18 residues. The V segment lost 5 bases and the J segment 2 bases; nucleotides outside the gene matches: 10. The V gene's germline CDR1 is MNHEY and CDR2 SVGEGT. Here the CDR3 DNA reads TGTGCCAGCAGTACTGACCTTGGACTAGCGGGGGACACAGATACGCAGTATTTT. It codes for CASSTDLGLAGDTDTQYF.

The chain has TRBV6-2 or TRBV6-3 and TRBJ1-2; 7 bases align to TRBD1. V shed 6 bases and J 4 bases; nucleotides not matched to a gene: 5. This CDR3 is 13 amino acids long. Germline V lookup: CDR1 MNHEY, CDR2 SVGEGT. CDR3 nucleotide sequence: TGTGCCAGCAGGGCCGGGACAGCCTATGGCTACACCTTC. Its protein product is CASRAGTAYGYTF.

Comment on this clonotype: The junction shows a germline mismatch at one end, possibly a read error. V gene TRBV10-2 combines with J gene TRBJ2-5; 11 nucleotides align to TRBD2. The CDR3 spans 16 residues. The germline CDR1 and CDR2 sequences are WSHSY and SAAADI. The CDR3 DNA reads as TGCGTCAGCAGTGAGAAAACTAGCGGGGGCCTAGAGACCCAGTACTTC. It encodes CVSSEKTSGGLETQYF.

The chain carries TRBV12-3 or TRBV12-4 and TRBJ2-4, with no clear D. The V gene lost 8 bases and the J gene lost 5 bases, with 4 bases spanning the gap. This CDR3 region has 10 residues. For the CDR3, the DNA is TGTGCCAGCGGCGAAAACATTCAGTACTTC. Its protein product is CASGENIQYF.

In its sample, this clonotype was seen a few times. The J gene is TRBJ1-4, the V gene TRBV27; 8 positions match TRBD1. J lost 15 bases, V lost 6 bases, and 6 bases had no gene match. Germline CDR1 reads MNHEY; CDR2 reads SMNVEV (reference sequence). This CDR3 is 11 amino acids long. Here the CDR3 reads CASSNYRGLFF. The CDR3 DNA is TGTGCCAGCAGCAACTACAGGGGGTTGTTTTTT.

For this clonotype: The germline gene is not matched at one end of the junction; a read error may be the cause. The chain carries TRBV7-9 and TRBJ2-1; tentatively, D is TRBD1 (6 bases). Per germline, CDR1 SEHNR and CDR2 FQNEAQ (reference sequence). This CDR3 region has 12 residues. The DNA of the CDR3 is TGTGCCAGCAGTTTAGACAGGCATGAGCAGTTCTTC. It encodes CASSLDRHEQFF.

This clonotype was recorded once. The V gene is TRBV14, the J gene TRBJ2-1; possibly TRBD1 for D (6 bases). The CDR3 extends over 14 amino acids. Germline CDR1 and CDR2: SGHDN and FVKESK. The V end lost 0 bases, the J end lost 8 bases, and 11 bases lay between the germline ends. The CDR3 region is CASSQEASGDEQFF. The CDR3, as DNA: TGTGCCAGCAGCCAAGAGGCATCAGGGGATGAGCAGTTCTTC.

The chain uses TRBV20-1 and TRBJ2-7, with D possibly matching TRBD2 (5 bases). Looked up from germline, CDR1 is DFQATT and CDR2 is SNEGSKA (reference sequence). The CDR3 is 15 amino acids. V lost 0 bases to trimming and J lost 1 base, with 13 bases between them. Written as DNA, the CDR3 is TGCAGTGCTAGAGATCTCACCGGGATATCCTACGAGCAGTACTTC. Residues: CSARDLTGISYEQYF.

The CDR3 bases are TGTGCCAGCAGCTTAGAGCCCGTATCGGGTTCACCCCTCCACTTT. This translates into CASSLEPVSGSPLHF. The chain recombines TRBV13 with TRBJ1-6; D gene uncertain. The CDR3 sequence is 15 residues long. The germline V gene has CDR1 PRHDT and CDR2 FYEKMQ (reference sequence). The germline V and J ends were trimmed by 1 base and 9 bases, with 13 bases remaining between them.

The chain combines TRBV5-1 with TRBJ2-7, with D tentatively TRBD2 (6 bases). Trimming took off 8 bases at V and 3 bases at J, with 15 bases between the two ends. Germline V gene sequence: CDR1 SGHRS, CDR2 YFSETQ. The CDR3 has 13 residues. CDR3 loop: CASQSGPGYEQYF. Written as DNA, the CDR3 is TGCGCCAGTCAGAGCGGGCCTGGCTACGAGCAGTACTTC.

This clonotype has at least ten counts. V gene TRBV5-1 combines with J gene TRBJ2-1; TRBD1 matches at 8 bases. Germline-derived CDR1 and CDR2 are SGHRS and YFSETQ. This CDR3 comprises 13 residues. The junction had 5 bases not matched to a gene; V was cut back by 4 bases and J by 8 bases. The CDR3 sequence: CASSRTGLDEQFF. DNA of the CDR3: TGCGCCAGCAGCAGGACAGGGTTGGATGAGCAGTTCTTC.

This rearrangement joins TRBV20-1 to TRBJ2-2; D remains ambiguous. The CDR3 extends over 14 amino acids. Trimming stripped 6 bases from V and 4 bases from J, with 15 bases between. Germline V gene lookup returns CDR1 DFQATT and CDR2 SNEGSKA (reference sequence). The CDR3: CSARSRRTTGELFF. The CDR3 DNA is TGCAGTGCCAGAAGTAGAAGGACCACCGGGGAGCTGTTTTTT.

The V and J genes are TRBV7-2 and TRBJ2-5, with 11 nucleotides matching TRBD2. The CDR3 runs 15 residues. With 6 bases clipped from V and 2 bases from J, the junction kept 5 bases outside the gene matches. The germline gives CDR1 SGHTA, CDR2 FQGNSA. Here the CDR3 reads CASSPTSGEQETQYF. The CDR3 nucleotides are TGTGCCAGCAGTCCGACTAGCGGGGAACAAGAGACCCAGTACTTC.

This clonotype was recorded once. One junction end does not reproduce the germline sequence, and a read error may be involved. The chain has TRBV7-2 and TRBJ2-1, with 12 bases identical to TRBD1. The CDR3 is made up of 17 amino acids. Germline values: CDR1 SGHTA, CDR2 FQGNSA. The CDR3 loop reads CASRGQGASKNYNERYF. The CDR3, as DNA: TGTGCCAGCAGGGGACAGGGGGCGAGTAAGAACTACAATGAGCGGTACTTC.

This clonotype was seen a handful of times. This rearrangement joins TRBV7-2 to TRBJ2-2, with a weak D call TRBD2 (7 bases). CDR1 is SGHTA and CDR2 is FQGNSA in the germline V gene. The length of the CDR3 is 15 residues. V lost 6 bases and J lost 3, with 14 bases in between. CDR3: CASRGGGSDTGELFF. In nucleotides, the CDR3 is TGTGCCAGCAGAGGGGGGGGTTCGGACACCGGGGAGCTGTTTTTT.

There are many counts of this clonotype. Germline and junction disagree at one end, which may indicate a read error. The chain combines TRBV7-7 with TRBJ2-7, with D hard to call. The germline V gene encodes CDR1 SSHAT and CDR2 FNYEAQ (reference sequence). The CDR3 is 15 amino acids. The CDR3, as DNA: TGTGCTAGCAGCTTAGAAGTGGGTTCTACCTACGAGCAGTACTTC. Protein: CASSLEVGSTYEQYF.

This clonotype was picked up one time. The V gene is TRBV20-1, the J gene TRBJ2-5; TRBD2 matches at 15 bases. Germline V gene data show CDR1 as DFQATT and CDR2 as SNEGSKA (reference sequence). The CDR3 is 16 residues long. The CDR3 sequence: CSVPGLAGGVGETQYF. CDR3 nucleotide sequence: TGCAGCGTTCCGGGACTAGCGGGGGGAGTCGGCGAGACCCAGTACTTC.

This clonotype was observed a handful of times. This chain uses TRBV9 with TRBJ2-1; TRBD2 matches at 9 bases. This CDR3 has 14 amino acids. Unmatched junction bases numbered 2, after V lost 3 bases and J lost 4 bases. In germline, CDR1 is SGDLS, CDR2 YYNGEE. CDR3 nucleotide sequence: TGTGCCAGCAGCGCTAGCGGGGAGTACAATGAGCAGTTCTTC. Translating gives CASSASGEYNEQFF.

V usage is TRBV5-1 and J usage is TRBJ1-1; the D is unclear. V lost 0 bases, J lost 5 bases, and 11 bases lay in between. The V gene's germline CDR1 is SGHRS and CDR2 YFSETQ. This CDR3 comprises 14 residues. The CDR3 DNA sequence: TGCGCCAGCAGCTTGGATACCGGGGAAACTGAAGCTTTCTTT. Protein: CASSLDTGETEAFF. The full variable domain, with the rest looked up from reference TRBV5-1 and TRBJ1-1, is KAGVTQTPRYLIKTRGQQVTLSCSPISGHRSVSWYQQTPGQGLQFLFEYFSETQRNKGNFPGRFSGRQFSNSRSEMNVSTLELGDSALYLCASSLDTGETEAFFGQGTRLTVV.

This clonotype was seen ten or more times. The chain employs TRBV4-2 and TRBJ2-7, with D perhaps matching TRBD1 (6 bases). The CDR3 sequence is 14 residues long. V was pared by 4 bases and J by 1 base, with 11 bases between. CDR1 and CDR2 from the germline V gene are LGHNA and YNFKEQ. The CDR3 is CASSRKDSSYEQYF. In DNA, the CDR3 is TGTGCCAGCAGCCGGAAGGACAGTTCCTACGAGCAGTACTTC.